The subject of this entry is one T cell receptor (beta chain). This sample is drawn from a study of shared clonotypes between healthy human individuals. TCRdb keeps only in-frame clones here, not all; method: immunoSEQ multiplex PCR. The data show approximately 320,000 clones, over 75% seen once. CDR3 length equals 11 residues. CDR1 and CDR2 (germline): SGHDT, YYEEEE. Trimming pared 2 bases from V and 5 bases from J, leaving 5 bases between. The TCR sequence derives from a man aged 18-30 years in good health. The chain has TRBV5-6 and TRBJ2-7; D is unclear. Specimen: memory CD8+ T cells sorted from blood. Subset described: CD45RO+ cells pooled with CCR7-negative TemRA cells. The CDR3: CASSLLHEQYF. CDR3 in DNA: TGTGCCAGCAGCTTACTCCACGAGCAGTACTTC.